The 17 T cell receptor beta chains listed next were all sequenced from one sample in a study of blood T cell repertoires in COVID-19. Clones were read by immunoSEQ multiplex PCR, and TCRdb kept only the in-frame ones, dropping some. This table has a few hundred thousand clones, around 90% appearing once. Sample: PBMCs or T cells enriched from blood (not recorded which). The receptors derive from a woman in her 30s who had recovered from COVID-19.

This clone turned up a few times. The J gene is TRBJ1-2, the V gene TRBV4-3; D remains unclear. The CDR3 covers 17 residues. The germline CDR1 and CDR2 sequences are LGHNA and YSLEER. V shed 1 base and J shed 7 bases, with 22 bases lying between them. The CDR3 sequence: CASSQGLLDQTPGGYTF. In DNA, the CDR3 is TGCGCCAGCAGCCAAGGCCTGCTAGACCAGACCCCCGGTGGCTACACCTTC.

Note on this clone: Other DNA variants within this sample encode the same CDR3. DNA for the CDR3: TGTGCCAGCAGTCGCACAGGGGTCTATGGCTACACCTTC. As protein: CASSRTGVYGYTF. J is TRBJ1-2 and V is TRBV6-5; 7 nucleotides agree with TRBD1. This CDR3 spans 13 amino acids. The junction had 4 bases not matched to a gene; V was cut back by 5 bases and J by 4 bases. Germline-derived CDR1 and CDR2 are MNHEY and SVGAGI.

This clone was counted between two and nine times. V is TRBV6-1 and J is TRBJ2-1; no reliable D call. V lost 3 bases, J lost 9 bases, and 12 bases lay in between. The length of the CDR3 is 13 residues. Germline CDR1 and CDR2: MNHNS and SASEGT. The chain's CDR3 is CASSDGPRTEQFF. The CDR3 bases are TGTGCCAGCAGTGACGGTCCTAGAACTGAGCAGTTCTTC.

The chain has TRBV19 and TRBJ1-5; D gene ambiguous. This CDR3 is built from 14 residues. CDR1 and CDR2 from the germline V gene are LNHDA and SQIVND (reference sequence). V was clipped by 1 base and J by 11 bases, with 15 bases between them. The CDR3 DNA reads as TGTGCCAGTAGTATAGGCAGTAATATGGTGACCCAGCATTTT. It codes for CASSIGSNMVTQHF. Drawing the rest from reference TRBV19 and TRBJ1-5, the complete variable domain is DGGITQSPKYLFRKEGQNVTLSCEQNLNHDAMYWYRQDPGQGLRLIYYSQIVNDFQKGDIAEGYSVSREKKESFPLTVTSAQKNPTAFYLCASSIGSNMVTQHFGDGTRLSIL.

J is TRBJ1-3 and V is TRBV16; D not certain. There are 16 residues in the CDR3. Per the germline V gene, CDR1 is KGHSY and CDR2 is FQNENV. The V end lost 4 bases, the J end lost 2 bases, and 15 bases lay between the germline ends. The CDR3 protein is CASSRLGDLTGNTIYF. Here the CDR3 DNA reads TGTGCCAGCAGCCGGCTCGGGGATCTAACTGGAAACACCATATATTTT.

The genes are TRBV30 and TRBJ1-2, with a tentative D call TRBD1 (5 bases). CDR3 length: 13 amino acids. V was shortened by 5 bases and J by 2 bases, with 12 bases between the two germline ends. Germline CDR1 reads GTSNPN; CDR2 reads SVGIG (reference sequence). The CDR3 region is CAWSREGNYGYTF. DNA of the CDR3: TGTGCCTGGTCCAGGGAGGGCAACTATGGCTACACCTTC.

In DNA form, the CDR3 reads TGTGCCAGCAGTTACTCTGGGGCGTCTAATGAAAAACTGTTTTTT. Encoded protein: CASSYSGASNEKLFF. This rearrangement joins TRBV6-6 to TRBJ1-4; possibly TRBD1 for D (5 bases). V was pared by 0 bases and J by 3 bases, with 8 bases between. Looked up from germline, CDR1 is MNHNY and CDR2 is SVGAGI (reference sequence). The CDR3 contains 15 residues.

V and J are TRBV3-1 (or the pseudogene TRBV3-2) and TRBJ2-5, with TRBD2 identical over 11 bases. From germline, CDR1 is LGHDT and CDR2 YNNKEL (reference sequence). The junction had 6 bases not matched to a gene; V was cut back by 4 bases and J by 5 bases. This CDR3 has 15 amino acids. The DNA of the CDR3 is TGTGCCAGCAGCCTGGGACTAGCGGCTATGGAGACCCAGTACTTC. This encodes CASSLGLAAMETQYF.

The chain couples TRBV9 to TRBJ1-2, with 7 bases fitting TRBD1. V trimming: 2 bases; J trimming: 5 bases; junction bases outside the gene matches: 9. Germline loops: CDR1 SGDLS, CDR2 YYNGEE. The CDR3 extends over 15 amino acids. The CDR3 coding sequence is TGTGCCAGCAGCGTGGGGACAGCTTTTGCGTATGGCTACACCTTC. Amino acids: CASSVGTAFAYGYTF.

The V call is TRBV7-8, the J call TRBJ1-2; 9 bases fit TRBD1. With V trimmed by 2 bases and J by 8 bases, 9 bases remained unmatched. Germline lookup yields CDR1 SGHVS and CDR2 FQNEAQ. The CDR3 length is 15 residues. For the CDR3, the DNA is TGTGCCAGCAGCTTAATGGGGGACAGGGTTTACGGCTACACCTTC. Amino acids: CASSLMGDRVYGYTF.

As to this clone: Germline and junction disagree at one end, which may indicate a read error. The J gene is TRBJ1-1, the V gene TRBV5-8; D might be TRBD1 (5 bases). This CDR3 spans 14 amino acids. Germline CDR1 is SGHTS and CDR2 is YDEGEE. The CDR3 protein is CASTLGHKNTEAFF. In DNA form, the CDR3 reads TGTGCCAGCACCTTGGGGCACAAGAACACTGAAGCTTTCTTT.

V is TRBV4-1 and J is TRBJ2-7; D not resolved. The germline V gene encodes CDR1 MGHRA and CDR2 YSYEKL. CDR3 length equals 13 residues. Trimming cost V 1 base and J 4 bases, with 8 bases left between them. In DNA form, the CDR3 reads TGCGCCAGCAGCCAAGGCGAAGTTTACGAGCAGTACTTC. Its translation: CASSQGEVYEQYF.

This clone was detected a few times. The chain links TRBV19 to TRBJ1-4; a weak D match, TRBD1 (5 bases). Germline V gene data show CDR1 as LNHDA and CDR2 as SQIVND (reference sequence). The CDR3 contains 15 residues. With 7 bases removed from V and 7 bases from J, the gap between germline ends came to 19 bases. This chain's CDR3 is CASIRAGLVGEKLFF. The CDR3, as DNA: TGTGCCAGTATCCGGGCAGGGCTTGTTGGTGAAAAACTGTTTTTT. The full variable domain, completed using reference TRBV19 and TRBJ1-4, is DGGITQSPKYLFRKEGQNVTLSCEQNLNHDAMYWYRQDPGQGLRLIYYSQIVNDFQKGDIAEGYSVSREKKESFPLTVTSAQKNPTAFYLCASIRAGLVGEKLFFGSGTQLSVL.

There are a few counts of this clone. The V gene is TRBV4-1, the J gene TRBJ1-6, with 8 bases matching TRBD1. Germline V CDR1 and CDR2: MGHRA, YSYEKL. V lost 5 bases, J lost 7 bases, and 13 bases stayed unmatched. This CDR3 has 17 residues. CDR3 protein: CASSSLATGATNSPLHF. For the CDR3, the DNA is TGCGCCAGCAGCTCCTTGGCGACAGGGGCAACCAATTCACCCCTCCACTTT.

This clone was found once. The chain's CDR3 is CASRGDRGTFF. In DNA, the CDR3 is TGTGCCAGCAGGGGAGACAGGGGGACTTTCTTT. The V call is TRBV6-1, the J call TRBJ1-1; 9 bases match TRBD1. This CDR3 comprises 11 residues. After removal of 6 bases from V and 12 bases from J, the junction contained 5 bases not matched to a gene. The germline V gene has CDR1 MNHNS and CDR2 SASEGT.

The chain employs TRBV24-1 and TRBJ2-3; TRBD1 aligns across 9 bases. This CDR3 spans 14 amino acids. Germline CDR1 reads KGHDR; CDR2 reads SFDVKD. V lost 4 bases to trimming and J lost 5 bases; unmatched junction nucleotides: 3. CDR3 residues: CATSDNRGLDTQYF. The CDR3 DNA sequence: TGTGCCACCAGTGACAACAGGGGGCTAGATACGCAGTATTTT.

This clone was seen more than once but under ten times. The V call is TRBV19, the J call TRBJ1-5, with D tentatively TRBD1 (6 bases). Trimming took 5 bases from V and 6 from J, leaving 14 bases between them. The CDR3 has 14 residues. Germline CDR1 reads LNHDA; CDR2 reads SQIVND (reference sequence). CDR3 loop: CASSRSGDIQPQHF. The CDR3 coding sequence is TGTGCCAGTAGTCGGTCAGGGGATATTCAGCCCCAGCATTTT. Based on the CDR3 plus reference TRBV19 and TRBJ1-5, the full variable domain is DGGITQSPKYLFRKEGQNVTLSCEQNLNHDAMYWYRQDPGQGLRLIYYSQIVNDFQKGDIAEGYSVSREKKESFPLTVTSAQKNPTAFYLCASSRSGDIQPQHFGDGTRLSIL.